This T cell receptor (beta chain) came from a study of T cells in Graves' hyperthyroidism and ophthalmopathy. Study results and limitations: Model predictions of ophthalmopathy came a median approximately 6.8 months before onset. Most thyroid clonotypes expanded above 0.001 appeared in blood too.

V was clipped by 8 bases and J by 4 bases, with 18 bases between them. Germline CDR1 reads MNHNS; CDR2 reads SASEGT. The CDR3 has 16 amino acids. Amplified TCR beta CDR3 regions came from RNA transcripts. Initially, a first-round RT-PCR of the TCR CDR3 employed the HTBI primer set. MiXCR, run by TCRdb on the multiplex PCR reads, gives a single entry per CDR3 protein. Here the sample spans about 46,000 distinct CDR3 sequences, 45% to 50% being singletons. This clonotype was counted at least ten times. The antigen remains undetermined. Pregnant or lactating patients were excluded, as were those with uncontrolled infection or other autoimmune disease.

The receptor comes from a woman aged 50 to 65 with Graves' hyperthyroidism. The V gene is TRBV6-1, the J gene TRBJ2-6, with TRBD2 as a possible D gene (6 bases). The sequencing sample was made of peripheral blood or thyroid tissue (not recorded which). CDR3 amino acids: CASRWDFQAGANVLTF. In nucleotides, the CDR3 is TGTGCCAGCCGCTGGGACTTCCAAGCAGGGGCCAACGTCCTGACTTTC.